This passage covers 2 T cell receptor beta chains from one sample sequenced in a study of T cells in Graves' hyperthyroidism and ophthalmopathy. Researchers amplified the TCR beta CDR3 regions from RNA transcripts. Initially, a first-round RT-PCR of the TCR CDR3 employed the HTBI primer set. TCRdb reprocessed the multiplex PCR reads with MiXCR, giving one entry per CDR3 protein. The sample consists of fewer than 750,000 distinct CDR3 sequences, about 43% of them appearing once. The sequenced sample was peripheral blood or thyroid tissue (not recorded which). Source of these receptors: a woman aged 18-35 years with Graves' hyperthyroidism.

The V call is TRBV9, the J call TRBJ1-3, with D possibly TRBD1 on 5 matching bases. The CDR3 has 15 amino acids. Germline V gene sequence: CDR1 SGDLS, CDR2 YYNGEE. Trimming cost V 3 bases and J 4 bases, with 14 bases left between them. The CDR3 DNA is TGTGCCAGCAGCGACAGGCAGGGTTCAGGAAACACCATATATTTT. Encoded protein: CASSDRQGSGNTIYF.

The rearrangement links TRBV2 to TRBJ2-2, with a tentative D call TRBD2 (5 bases). From germline, CDR1 is SNHLY and CDR2 FYNNEI. The V gene lost 7 bases and the J gene lost 7 bases, with 10 bases spanning the gap. The CDR3 is 12 amino acids. DNA of the CDR3: TGTGCCAGCACCCAAGAGGGCGGGGAGCTGTTTTTT. Protein product: CASTQEGGELFF.